Presented here are 15 T cell receptor beta chains from one specimen sequenced in a study of cytomegalovirus exposure and HLA in healthy donors. Amplification used 60 Vbeta primers and 13 Jbeta primers. The data were produced by immunoSEQ multiplex PCR, yet TCRdb's version contains in-frame clones alone and is incomplete. The sample yields over 150,000 clones, about two thirds seen once. The sample was PBMCs. Receptor source: a woman aged 18 to 35 in good health and CMV-seropositive.

The chain is built from TRBV27 and TRBJ2-7; 7 positions agree with TRBD1. The junction had 6 bases not matched to a gene; V was cut back by 5 bases and J by 2 bases. The V gene's germline CDR1 is MNHEY and CDR2 SMNVEV (reference sequence). The CDR3 contains 14 residues. The CDR3 sequence: CASSPGGMTYEQYF. The DNA of the CDR3 is TGTGCCAGCAGTCCAGGGGGAATGACCTACGAGCAGTACTTC.

The CDR3 bases are TGTGCCAGCTCACCACCATCGGTTCAGGCAGAAGCTTTCTTT. Protein: CASSPPSVQAEAFF. The chain has TRBV18 and TRBJ1-1; D not resolved. The V gene's germline CDR1 is KGHSH and CDR2 LQKENI. Between the trimmed V and J ends, which lost 0 bases and 8 bases, there was a span of 13 bases. The CDR3 extends over 14 amino acids.

J is TRBJ2-1 and V is TRBV20-1; TRBD2 matches at 7 bases. The V and J ends lost 8 bases and 6 bases, in that order; junction bases with no gene match: 4. This CDR3 has 11 amino acids. Germline V gives CDR1 DFQATT, CDR2 SNEGSKA (reference sequence). CDR3 sequence: CSRAGVNEQFF. CDR3 bases: TGCAGTAGGGCGGGAGTCAATGAGCAGTTCTTC.

This chain links TRBV27 with TRBJ2-4, with 8 bases matching TRBD1. Germline CDR1 is MNHEY and CDR2 is SMNVEV (reference sequence). This CDR3 contains 15 residues. Losses at the gene ends were 6 bases for V and 6 bases for J; bases not matched to a gene: 10. This chain's CDR3 is CASRGRGQVGNIQYF. CDR3 coding DNA: TGTGCCAGCAGAGGCAGGGGGCAGGTAGGAAACATTCAGTACTTC.

The chain joins TRBV7-9 to TRBJ2-7; 7 bases are shared with TRBD2. Germline-derived CDR1 and CDR2 are SEHNR and FQNEAQ (reference sequence). This CDR3 contains 14 residues. V trimming: 5 bases; J trimming: 7 bases; junction bases outside the gene matches: 11. DNA for the CDR3: TGTGCCAGCAGCCGACTAGCTTTTTCGGGGGAGCAGTACTTC. Amino acid sequence: CASSRLAFSGEQYF.

This clone was seen a few times. J is TRBJ1-1 and V is TRBV5-1, with 8 bases fitting TRBD1. J was trimmed by 5 bases and V by 0 bases; bases with no gene match: 6. In germline, CDR1 is SGHRS, CDR2 YFSETQ. The CDR3 extends over 15 amino acids. The CDR3 loop reads CASSLETGGRTEAFF. The CDR3 DNA follows: TGCGCCAGCAGCTTGGAAACAGGGGGTAGGACTGAAGCTTTCTTT.

This chain links TRBV2 with TRBJ1-4; D is ambiguous. The CDR3 loop spans 14 amino acids. Trimming left V 7 bases short and J 4 bases short, with 13 bases between. Per the germline V gene, CDR1 is SNHLY and CDR2 is FYNNEI. CDR3 DNA sequence: TGTGCCAGCACAGTGAGGGTTGGTAATGAAAAACTGTTTTTT. Translated: CASTVRVGNEKLFF.

The chain employs TRBV7-8 and TRBJ2-7; a weak D match, TRBD2 (7 bases). V lost 7 bases and J 4 bases, leaving 23 bases between the germline ends. Germline V gene sequence: CDR1 SGHVS, CDR2 FQNEAQ. The CDR3 runs to 16 residues. CDR3 region: CASIRGGGQGGYEQYF. The CDR3 nucleotides read TGTGCCAGCATCCGAGGGGGAGGGCAGGGAGGGTACGAGCAGTACTTC.

This clone has a handful of counts. The rearrangement uses TRBV11-3 and TRBJ1-1, with D unresolved. Between the trimmed V and J ends, which lost 2 bases and 8 bases, there was a span of 12 bases. Germline values: CDR1 SGHNT, CDR2 YENEEA. The CDR3 extends over 13 amino acids. The CDR3 DNA reads TGTGCCAGCAGCTTAAGAAACACAGAAGAAGCTTTCTTT. Protein product: CASSLRNTEEAFF.

The chain combines TRBV5-8 with TRBJ1-2; D remains unclear. Between the trimmed V and J ends, which lost 4 bases and 5 bases, there was a span of 6 bases. From germline, CDR1 is SGHTS and CDR2 YDEGEE. The CDR3 covers 11 residues. The CDR3 region has the DNA TGTGCCAGCAGCGGACTGTATGGCTACACCTTC. The encoded protein is CASSGLYGYTF.

The rearrangement joins TRBV7-9 to TRBJ1-1; maybe TRBD1 (5 bases). Trimming pared 5 bases from V and 0 bases from J, leaving 13 bases between. Germline CDR1 reads SEHNR; CDR2 reads FQNEAQ (reference sequence). This CDR3 is 15 amino acids long. In DNA, the CDR3 is TGTGCCAGCAGCGGACACAGGATAATGAACACTGAAGCTTTCTTT. It encodes CASSGHRIMNTEAFF.

The V call is TRBV7-2, the J call TRBJ1-5; weak D call: TRBD1 (6 bases). This CDR3 is 15 amino acids long. V was trimmed by 1 base and J by 3 bases, leaving 10 bases between them. Germline V gene sequence: CDR1 SGHTA, CDR2 FQGNSA. CDR3 loop: CASSLVGAANQPQHF. The CDR3 bases are TGTGCCAGCAGCTTAGTGGGGGCGGCCAATCAGCCCCAGCATTTT. Complete variable domain (other parts from reference TRBV7-2 and TRBJ1-5): GAGVSQSPSNKVTEKGKDVELRCDPISGHTALYWYRQSLGQGLEFLIYFQGNSAPDKSGLPSDRFSAERTGGSVSTLTIQRTQQEDSAVYLCASSLVGAANQPQHFGDGTRLSIL.

This clone was seen only a few times. The V gene is TRBV5-4, the J gene TRBJ2-7; TRBD1 is a possible D gene (6 bases). CDR1 is SGHNT and CDR2 is YYREEE in the germline V gene (reference sequence). V gave up 5 bases and J gave up 1 base, with 13 bases separating them. The CDR3 runs 14 residues. Here the CDR3 DNA reads TGTGCCAGCAGACAGGACAGCCGATCCTACGAGCAGTACTTC. This sequence encodes CASRQDSRSYEQYF.

The chain couples TRBV18 to TRBJ1-4; tentatively, D is TRBD1 (6 bases). Germline lookup yields CDR1 KGHSH and CDR2 LQKENI. The CDR3 contains 18 residues. Trimming left V 6 bases short and J 0 bases short, with 20 bases between. CDR3 region: CASSLRTSGGATNEKLFF. The CDR3 DNA is TGTGCCAGCTCCCTTAGAACCAGCGGGGGCGCAACTAATGAAAAACTGTTTTTT. Drawing the rest from reference TRBV18 and TRBJ1-4, the complete variable domain is NAGVMQNPRHLVRRRGQEARLRCSPMKGHSHVYWYRQLPEEGLKFMVYLQKENIIDESGMPKERFSAEFPKEGPSILRIQQVVRGDSAAYFCASSLRTSGGATNEKLFFGSGTQLSVL.

The CDR3 is CASLKGPLLHGYTF. Here the CDR3 DNA reads TGTGCCAGTCTAAAGGGGCCCCTGCTGCATGGCTACACCTTC. The chain is built from TRBV19 and TRBJ1-2, with D maybe TRBD1 (5 bases). From germline, CDR1 is LNHDA and CDR2 SQIVND (reference sequence). This CDR3 has 14 residues. The germline V and J ends were trimmed by 8 bases and 6 bases, with 19 bases remaining between them.